These T cell receptor beta chains were read from a single sample in a study of response to subunit inactivated influenza vaccine. TCRdb redid the calling of the RT-PCR reads with MiXCR, one entry per CDR3 protein. Of 500,000 to 650,000 distinct CDR3 sequences listed, 7.6% are singletons. The sample here was PBMCs from blood, taken approximately 25 months after vaccination. The receptors here all came from a man aged 50-75 years who received an inactivated influenza vaccine. Each CDR3 is given with its conserved first and last residue. D genes are given only for firm matches. Expanded clones get a size class; other rows say once, few or many, or leave the size out.

clone_size	v_call	j_call	d_call	cdr3_length	cdr3_nt	cdr3_aa
hyperexpanded	TRBV5-1	TRBJ2-5	NA	15	TGCGCCAGCAGCTTGGCCCCGACAATTCAAGAGACCCAGTACTTC	CASSLAPTIQETQYF
many	TRBV5-1	TRBJ2-7	TRBD2	15	TGCGCCAGCAGCCCAGGGACTAGCGGGATTTACGAGCAGTACTTC	CASSPGTSGIYEQYF
few	TRBV5-1	TRBJ2-7	NA	15	TGCGCCAGCAGCGCCCCGGAAAATCTCGGCTACGAGCAGTACTTC	CASSAPENLGYEQYF
many	TRBV12-3/TRBV12-4	TRBJ2-1	TRBD2	14	TGTGCCAGCACCCCGGGCGGGAGATTGAATGAGCAGTTCTTC	CASTPGGRLNEQFF
NA	TRBV5-5	TRBJ1-1	NA	13	TGTGCCAGCAGCTTGGTTCCTTACGCTGAAGCTTTCTTT	CASSLVPYAEAFF
NA	TRBV14	TRBJ1-1	NA	13	TGTGCCAGCAGCGCTACGCTGACCTTTGAAGCTTTCTTT	CASSATLTFEAFF
few	TRBV28	TRBJ1-2	NA	13	TGTGCCAGCAGTCCCCGGCCCCGCTATGGCTACACCTTC	CASSPRPRYGYTF
few	TRBV6-1	TRBJ2-7	NA	14	TGTGCCAGCAGTCCCCGCGGAGGGGGCTTGGAGCAGTACTTC	CASSPRGGGLEQYF
few	TRBV20-1	TRBJ2-2	NA	15	TGCAGTGCTAGAGATCCGAAGGGTAACACCGGGGAGCTGTTTTTT	CSARDPKGNTGELFF
few	TRBV5-1	TRBJ2-1	NA	18	TGCGCCAGCAGCCTGACTCAGGCTAGCGTCCCCCTCTCAAATGAGCAGTTCTTC	CASSLTQASVPLSNEQFF
many	TRBV7-2	TRBJ2-2	NA	15	TGTGCCAGCAGCTTAAGAAAAACGAACACCGGGGAGCTGTTTTTT	CASSLRKTNTGELFF
NA	TRBV7-2	TRBJ2-5	NA	12	TGTGCCAGCAGCCCTCCGACCCCCAAGGACTACTTC	CASSPPTPKDYF
NA	TRBV20-1	TRBJ1-4	NA	14	TGCAGTGCTAGTTCAGGACAGACACTTGAAAAACTGTTTTTT	CSASSGQTLEKLFF
many	TRBV3-1	TRBJ2-7	NA	13	TGTGCCAGCAGCCAACAGGGTTCTCTTGAGCAGTACTTC	CASSQQGSLEQYF
few	TRBV6-5	TRBJ2-1	NA	14	TGTGCCAGCAGTTACCGTGGATCAGACAATGAGCAGTTCTTC	CASSYRGSDNEQFF
many	TRBV6-2/TRBV6-3	TRBJ1-5	NA	14	TGTGCCAGTGAGACAGTCGATAGCAATCAGCCCCAGCATTTT	CASETVDSNQPQHF
NA	TRBV27	TRBJ2-1	NA	16	TGTGCCAGCAGAAATTTCAGGGCCCTCTCTGGGAATGAGCAGTTCTTC	CASRNFRALSGNEQFF
few	TRBV10-2	TRBJ2-3	TRBD1	15	TGCGCCAGCAGTGACAGGGGGTACTACACAGATACGCAGTATTTT	CASSDRGYYTDTQYF
NA	TRBV4-3	TRBJ2-3	TRBD2	16	TGCGCCAGCAGCCAAGATCGTCCGGGGGGTTTGGATACGCAGTATTTT	CASSQDRPGGLDTQYF
NA	TRBV28	TRBJ2-7	NA	14	TGTGCCAGCAGCCTGCCCACAGTCCCCTACGAGCAGTACTTC	CASSLPTVPYEQYF
few	TRBV3-1	TRBJ2-7	TRBD1	16	TGTGCCAGCAGCCAACCGGGACAGGCGAAGACCTACGAGCAGTACTTC	CASSQPGQAKTYEQYF
NA	TRBV25-1	TRBJ2-3	NA	15	TGTGCCAGCAGTGTAGGCGTCGCGGGGACAGATACGCAGTATTTT	CASSVGVAGTDTQYF
many	TRBV15	TRBJ2-7	TRBD2	15	TGTGCCACCAGCAGAGATGCTAGCGGGATGAGGGAGCAGTACTTC	CATSRDASGMREQYF
few	TRBV5-8	TRBJ1-2	NA	12	TGTGCCAGCAGCTTCAGGGCTCCTGGCTACACCTTC	CASSFRAPGYTF
few	TRBV10-3	TRBJ1-6	NA	13	TGTGCCATCAGGACAGCGGTTACGTCTCCCCTCCACTTT	CAIRTAVTSPLHF
NA	TRBV12-3/TRBV12-4	TRBJ2-4	NA	16	TGTGCCAGCAGCCTAACCGGGCTTCTAGCCAAAAACATTCAGTACTTC	CASSLTGLLAKNIQYF
few	TRBV20-1	TRBJ2-3	TRBD2	16	TGCAGTGCTGGTAGAGCGGGGGGCTTTTTCACAGATACGCAGTATTTT	CSAGRAGGFFTDTQYF
few	TRBV20-1	TRBJ1-1	NA	13	TGCAGTGCTATTTCATTCTCAGACACTGAAGCTTTCTTT	CSAISFSDTEAFF
few	TRBV20-1	TRBJ2-1	NA	16	TGCAGTGCTAGAAAGGCGGGACTGAACTTTAACAATGCGCAGTTCTTC	CSARKAGLNFNNAQFF
NA	TRBV20-1	TRBJ1-5	TRBD1	16	TGCAGTGTTAAGAACCCCCGGGACAGTCTGTATCAGCCCCAGCATTTT	CSVKNPRDSLYQPQHF
NA	TRBV7-2	TRBJ2-7	TRBD1	16	TGTGCCAGCAGCCCCGGGGCCGGACAGGGGTTTTACGAGCAGTACTTC	CASSPGAGQGFYEQYF
NA	TRBV7-2	TRBJ2-2	NA	15	TGTGCCAGCAGCTTATCGGGGACGAACACCGGGGAGCTGTTTTTT	CASSLSGTNTGELFF
few	TRBV20-1	TRBJ2-3	NA	15	TGCAGTGCTAGAGGGGGGCTAGCGGACACAGATACGCAGTATTTT	CSARGGLADTDTQYF
NA	TRBV20-1	TRBJ1-2	NA	15	TGCAGTGCTAGAGGTGCAGGGTCCCCTAACTATGGCTACACCTTC	CSARGAGSPNYGYTF
NA	TRBV27	TRBJ2-2	NA	15	TGTGCCAGCATGGAGGGGCTATTAAACACCGGGGAGCTGTTTTTT	CASMEGLLNTGELFF
NA	TRBV24-1	TRBJ2-1	NA	13	TGTGCCACCAGTTCACCAGTAAGCAATGAGCAGTTCTTC	CATSSPVSNEQFF
many	TRBV12-3/TRBV12-4	TRBJ1-2	NA	13	NA	CASSFGAGGDYTF
NA	TRBV19	TRBJ2-2	NA	16	TGTGCCAGTAGTCCTGTGGGGCGCAGGGACACCGGGGAGCTGTTTTTT	CASSPVGRRDTGELFF
many	TRBV12-3/TRBV12-4	TRBJ1-3	NA	14	TGTGCCAGCAGTACAGTCTCCTCTGGAAACACCATATATTTT	CASSTVSSGNTIYF
NA	TRBV7-2	TRBJ2-5	NA	12	TGTGCCAGCAGCTTAGCAGCTAGGACCCAGTACTTC	CASSLAARTQYF
few	TRBV4-1	TRBJ2-4	NA	15	TGCGCCAGCAGCCCCCCCGGGCCGGCCAAAAACATTCAGTACTTC	CASSPPGPAKNIQYF
NA	TRBV10-3	TRBJ2-7	TRBD1	15	TGTGCCATCAACCCAGGGGGATTAAACTCCGACGAGCAGTACTTC	CAINPGGLNSDEQYF
few	TRBV20-1	TRBJ1-5	NA	16	TGCAGTGCTAGTGGGGAGTTAGTCGAGGGGAAAGACCCCCAGCATTTT	CSASGELVEGKDPQHF
NA	TRBV5-1	TRBJ2-7	NA	15	TGCGCCAGCAGCCTTGGACGGGGACCGACCTACGAGCAGTACTTC	CASSLGRGPTYEQYF
many	TRBV7-2	TRBJ2-5	NA	13	TGTGCCAGCAGCTTGGGAACCGCAGAGACCCAGTACTTC	CASSLGTAETQYF
NA	TRBV5-5	TRBJ2-7	TRBD2	17	TGTGCCAGCAGCTTGGCCATCGGAGCGGGACCCTCCTACGAGCAGTACTTC	CASSLAIGAGPSYEQYF